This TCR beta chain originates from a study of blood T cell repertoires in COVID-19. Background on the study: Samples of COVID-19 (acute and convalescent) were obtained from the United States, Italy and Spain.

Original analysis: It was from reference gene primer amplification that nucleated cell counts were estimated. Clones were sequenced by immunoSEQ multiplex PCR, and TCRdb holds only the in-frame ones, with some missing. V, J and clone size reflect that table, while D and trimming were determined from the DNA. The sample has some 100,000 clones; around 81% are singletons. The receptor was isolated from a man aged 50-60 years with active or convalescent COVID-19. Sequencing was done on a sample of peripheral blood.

The CDR3 sequence is CASSPPGRTSGSNEQFF. DNA of the CDR3: TGTGCCAGCTCACCTCCAGGACGGACTAGCGGGAGCAATGAGCAGTTCTTC. The V call is TRBV18, the J call TRBJ2-1; 13 nucleotides match TRBD2. The CDR3 covers 17 residues. Germline CDR1 is KGHSH and CDR2 is LQKENI. V lost 3 bases, J lost 6 bases, and 8 bases stayed unmatched.